Below, 5 T cell receptor beta chains from the same sample are listed, as sequenced in a study of Graves' ophthalmopathy and Graves' hyperthyroidism. As the template, RNA transcripts were used to amplify TCR beta CDR3 regions. The workflow started with a first-round RT-PCR run with HTBI primers and then moved on to a second-round multiplex PCR. TCRdb independently ran MiXCR on the multiplex PCR reads; one entry per CDR3 protein. The data contain some 1.1 million distinct CDR3 sequences, about 40% of them seen just once; the ten biggest clones take up 11%. The sample was peripheral blood or thyroid tissue (not recorded which). The receptors were sampled from an adult man with Graves' hyperthyroidism.

The chain carries TRBV3-1 and TRBJ1-6; D uncertain. Germline V gene sequence: CDR1 LGHDT, CDR2 YNNKEL (reference sequence). This CDR3 has 16 residues. The V and J ends lost 2 bases and 7 bases respectively, with 15 bases between them. The CDR3 loop is CASSQHGGQQNSPLHF. The CDR3 nucleotides read TGTGCCAGCAGCCAACACGGCGGGCAGCAAAATTCACCCCTCCACTTT. The full variable domain, rest sourced from reference TRBV3-1 and TRBJ1-6, is DTAVSQTPKYLVTQMGNDKSIKCEQNLGHDTMYWYKQDSKKFLKIMFSYNNKELIINETVPNRFSPKSPDKAHLNLHINSLELGDSAVYFCASSQHGGQQNSPLHFGNGTRLTVT.

The sample holds one count of this clonotype. The chain carries TRBV9 and TRBJ2-5; possible D gene TRBD2, 6 bases. The CDR3 is 15 residues long. Germline V CDR1 and CDR2: SGDLS, YYNGEE. V lost 0 bases, J lost 5 bases, and 14 bases lay in between. CDR3 DNA: TGTGCCAGCAGCGTAGTGGGCGGGAACAGGGAGACCCAGTACTTC. Amino acid sequence: CASSVVGGNRETQYF.

This clonotype was counted many times. The chain links TRBV15 to TRBJ1-4; D is undetermined. In germline, CDR1 is LNHNV, CDR2 YYDKDF (reference sequence). The CDR3 runs to 14 residues. The V end was cut by 1 base, the J end by 0 bases, with 3 bases between. CDR3 in amino acids: CATSRGSTNEKLFF. CDR3 nucleotides: TGTGCCACCAGCAGAGGGTCAACTAATGAAAAACTGTTTTTT.

The gene calls are TRBV7-2 and TRBJ1-4; 7 bases match TRBD1. Germline V gene data show CDR1 as SGHTA and CDR2 as FQGNSA. V lost 1 base and J lost 7; bases outside the gene matches: 3. The CDR3 totals 14 residues. The CDR3: CASSLGQGCEKLFF. DNA of the CDR3: TGTGCCAGCAGCTTAGGACAGGGTTGTGAAAAACTGTTTTTT.

Ten or more counts support this clonotype. The chain combines TRBV7-9 with TRBJ2-7; D might be TRBD2 (6 bases). This CDR3 has 17 residues. Germline V gene data show CDR1 as SEHNR and CDR2 as FQNEAQ (reference sequence). V lost 5 bases and J 3 bases, leaving 23 bases between the germline ends. CDR3 amino acids: CASSPLTWDLRSYEQYF. In DNA form, the CDR3 reads TGTGCCAGCAGCCCGCTAACCTGGGACTTACGAAGCTACGAGCAGTACTTC.